The rows below give T cell receptor beta chains drawn from one sample of a study of T cells in Graves' hyperthyroidism and ophthalmopathy. TCRdb redid the calling of the multiplex PCR reads with MiXCR, one entry per CDR3 protein. The data show roughly 740,000 distinct CDR3 sequences, about 17% seen once. The sample consisted of blood. The receptors shown here come from a man younger than 35 with Graves' hyperthyroidism. CDR3s include the opening cysteine and the closing phenylalanine or tryptophan. A D gene is named only where the DNA matches it firmly. Some rows mark clone size as missing; the rest say once, few, many or name a class of expanded clone.

d_call	v_call	clone_size	j_call	cdr3_aa	cdr3_nt
TRBD2	TRBV11-3	few	TRBJ2-7	CASSLGGGLAGIYEQYF	TGTGCCAGCAGCTTAGGGGGGGGACTAGCGGGAATCTACGAGCAGTACTTC
TRBD1	TRBV10-3	NA	TRBJ1-2	CAISRDSLGYTF	TGTGCCATCAGCCGGGACAGTTTGGGCTACACCTTC
NA	TRBV3-1	NA	TRBJ2-1	CASSPRSDYNEQFF	TGTGCCAGCAGCCCCAGGTCGGACTACAATGAGCAGTTCTTC
TRBD2	TRBV5-1	NA	TRBJ2-6	CASSLVGGRAISGANVLTF	TGCGCCAGCAGCTTGGTTGGCGGGAGGGCGATTTCTGGGGCCAACGTCCTGACTTTC
NA	TRBV28	many	TRBJ1-5	CASSRGSAGNQPQHF	TGTGCCAGCAGCAGAGGGAGCGCGGGCAATCAGCCCCAGCATTTT
NA	TRBV28	many	TRBJ2-7	CASSLPTGATPYEQYF	TGTGCCAGCAGTCTACCGACAGGAGCTACTCCTTACGAGCAGTACTTC
NA	TRBV20-1	many	TRBJ2-1	CSAREIQEIGQFF	TGCAGTGCTAGAGAAATACAGGAAATAGGGCAGTTCTTC
TRBD2	TRBV7-8	few	TRBJ2-3	CASSRPRLAGDTSTDTQYF	TGTGCCAGCAGCAGACCCAGACTAGCGGGAGATACTAGCACAGATACGCAGTATTTT
NA	TRBV6-1	few	TRBJ2-5	CASSPPGPGETQYF	TGTGCCAGCTCCCCGCCCGGACCCGGAGAGACCCAGTACTTC
NA	TRBV4-1	few	TRBJ2-3	CASSQEVGTQYF	TGCGCCAGCAGCCAAGAAGTAGGTACGCAGTATTTT
NA	TRBV7-2	NA	TRBJ1-2	CASSLAGGAPNYGYTF	TGTGCCAGCAGCTTAGCGGGGGGGGCACCTAACTATGGCTACACCTTC
NA	TRBV13	many	TRBJ2-3	CASISYGADTQYF	TGTGCCAGCATCTCTTACGGGGCAGATACGCAGTATTTT
TRBD2	TRBV6-1	many	TRBJ2-7	CASSEKIGWLAGIYEQYF	TGTGCCAGCAGTGAAAAGATTGGTTGGCTAGCGGGAATATACGAGCAGTACTTC
NA	TRBV4-3	NA	TRBJ2-3	CASSQDLVGADTQYF	TGCGCCAGCAGCCAAGATCTCGTGGGAGCAGATACGCAGTATTTT
TRBD2	TRBV27	NA	TRBJ2-3	CASRLRVGSGRAVTDTQYF	TGTGCCAGCAGACTAAGAGTGGGTAGCGGGAGGGCCGTCACAGATACGCAGTATTTT
NA	TRBV2	NA	TRBJ2-7	CASSVSEQYF	TGTGCCAGCAGTGTGAGCGAGCAGTACTTC
NA	TRBV28	many	TRBJ2-1	CASSLSSGTGSYNEQFF	TGTGCCAGCAGTTTATCCTCCGGGACTGGCTCCTACAATGAGCAGTTCTTC
NA	TRBV18	NA	TRBJ2-1	CASSPPSSANLEQFF	TGTGCCAGCTCACCCCCGTCAAGCGCGAACCTTGAGCAGTTCTTC
NA	TRBV29-1	many	TRBJ2-7	CSVGTAESYEQYF	TGCAGCGTTGGGACGGCGGAATCCTACGAGCAGTACTTC
NA	TRBV15	few	TRBJ2-3	CATSSLTSGTDTQYF	TGTGCCACCAGCAGCTTGACTAGTGGCACAGATACGCAGTATTTT
NA	TRBV20-1	NA	TRBJ2-6	CSARVSSGANVLTF	TGCAGTGCTAGAGTGAGCTCTGGGGCCAACGTCCTGACTTTC
NA	TRBV5-1	many	TRBJ2-3	CASSASRDASATDTQYF	TGCGCCAGCAGCGCGAGCAGGGACGCCTCAGCGACAGATACGCAGTATTTT
TRBD2	TRBV12-3/TRBV12-4	NA	TRBJ2-7	CASSLVSGGVNEQYF	TGTGCCAGCAGTTTAGTGAGCGGGGGGGTAAACGAGCAGTACTTC
NA	TRBV12-3/TRBV12-4	many	TRBJ2-3	CASSSGLTSGFTDTQYF	TGTGCCAGCAGTTCCGGACTAACCAGCGGCTTCACAGATACGCAGTATTTT
TRBD2	TRBV11-2	many	TRBJ2-5	CASSFWTSGGETQYF	TGTGCCAGCAGCTTTTGGACTAGCGGGGGAGAGACCCAGTACTTC
NA	TRBV3-1	NA	TRBJ2-2	CASSQDRGELFF	TGTGCCAGCAGCCAAGATCGAGGGGAGCTGTTTTTT
TRBD2	TRBV4-1	few	TRBJ2-1	CASWGGGGMNEQFF	TGCGCCAGCTGGGGGGGGGGAGGTATGAATGAGCAGTTCTTC
NA	TRBV12-3/TRBV12-4	many	TRBJ1-2	CASSLVSGAGGYTF	TGTGCCAGCAGTTTAGTGTCCGGGGCCGGGGGCTACACCTTC
NA	TRBV11-2	few	TRBJ2-7	CASTPAPWGYEQYF	TGTGCCAGCACCCCTGCACCGTGGGGATACGAGCAGTACTTC
NA	TRBV12-3/TRBV12-4	NA	TRBJ1-2	CASSFGGQNYDYTF	TGTGCCAGCAGTTTTGGGGGACAAAACTATGACTACACCTTC
TRBD1	TRBV9	NA	TRBJ2-3	CASSASTGVPPTDTQYF	TGTGCCAGCAGCGCCTCGACAGGGGTCCCCCCCACAGATACGCAGTATTTT
NA	TRBV6-2/TRBV6-3	many	TRBJ2-2	CASSFGITGELFF	TGTGCCAGCAGTTTCGGGATCACCGGGGAGCTGTTTTTT
TRBD1	TRBV20-1	few	TRBJ2-2	CSARETGTAGELFF	TGCAGTGCTAGAGAGACAGGGACGGCCGGGGAGCTGTTTTTT
NA	TRBV11-1	many	TRBJ2-1	CASSIRDMGSYNEQFF	TGTGCCAGCAGCATAAGGGACATGGGCTCCTACAATGAGCAGTTCTTC
TRBD1	TRBV19	many	TRBJ1-5	CASSRTGGTQPQHF	TGTGCCAGTAGTAGGACAGGGGGCACCCAGCCCCAGCATTTT
TRBD2	TRBV9	NA	TRBJ2-1	CASSFSSGAYNEQFF	TGTGCCAGCAGCTTTTCTAGCGGGGCCTACAATGAGCAGTTCTTC
NA	TRBV28	NA	TRBJ2-7	CASSHRDWSFYGQYF	TGTGCCAGCAGTCACCGGGACTGGAGTTTCTACGGGCAGTACTTC
NA	TRBV5-1	NA	TRBJ2-7	CASSPRRGRYEQYF	TGCGCCAGCAGCCCACGCCGGGGTAGGTACGAGCAGTACTTC
NA	TRBV10-3	many	TRBJ1-1	CAINGRMDTEAFF	TGTGCCATCAACGGGAGGATGGACACTGAAGCTTTCTTT
NA	TRBV20-1	NA	TRBJ2-6	CSASEAPGANVLTF	TGCAGTGCTAGTGAAGCGCCTGGGGCCAACGTCCTGACTTTC
NA	TRBV20-1	few	TRBJ2-7	CSAVDGPYEQYF	TGCAGTGCCGTCGACGGGCCCTACGAGCAGTACTTC
TRBD2	TRBV6-2/TRBV6-3	many	TRBJ2-7	CASSWTRRGPYEQYF	TGTGCCAGCAGTTGGACTAGGCGAGGCCCCTACGAGCAGTACTTC
NA	TRBV7-3	many	TRBJ2-3	CASSPFGSHTDTQYF	TGTGCCAGCAGCCCCTTCGGGAGTCACACAGATACGCAGTATTTT
NA	TRBV27	many	TRBJ2-5	CASSLSRVVETQYF	TGTGCCAGCAGTTTATCCAGGGTGGTCGAGACCCAGTACTTC
TRBD2	TRBV7-3	NA	TRBJ2-3	CASSRDYDTQYF	TGTGCCAGCAGCCGGGACTACGATACGCAGTATTTT
NA	TRBV6-2/TRBV6-3	NA	TRBJ2-7	CASRNNNGPSYEQYF	TGTGCCAGCAGAAATAATAACGGGCCCTCCTACGAGCAGTACTTC
TRBD2	TRBV4-3	NA	TRBJ2-1	CASSQSPPTSGVYNEQFF	TGCGCCAGCAGCCAAAGTCCCCCTACTAGCGGGGTCTACAATGAGCAGTTCTTC
NA	TRBV3-1	many	TRBJ2-1	CASSHRGSDNEQFF	TGTGCCAGCAGCCACAGGGGCAGCGACAATGAGCAGTTCTTC